Shown below are 23 T cell receptor beta chains from a single sample sequenced in a study of T cell responses to AZD1222 COVID-19 vaccine. This table comes from immunoSEQ multiplex PCR, and its TCRdb copy is limited to in-frame clones, with some not included. In the table there are 45,000 to 65,000 clones, over 80% of which are singletons. Material: peripheral blood, obtained on day 0 of AZD1222 vaccination. These TCRs come from an adult in good health.

This sequence joins TRBV7-2 and TRBJ2-3; no firm D call. The germline V gene has CDR1 SGHTA and CDR2 FQGNSA. V was clipped by 2 bases and J by 0 bases, with 9 bases between them. The CDR3 runs to 15 residues. The CDR3 loop reads CASSLRAVSTDTQYF. CDR3 DNA: TGTGCCAGCAGCTTACGGGCGGTTAGCACAGATACGCAGTATTTT.

Regarding this clone: This specimen includes other DNA sequences encoding the same CDR3. V and J are TRBV5-1 and TRBJ1-5; no definite D call. This CDR3 spans 13 amino acids. Germline CDR1 and CDR2: SGHRS and YFSETQ. The V and J ends lost 0 bases and 5 bases respectively, with 6 bases between them. The CDR3 sequence is CASSLGGDQPQHF. The CDR3 bases are TGCGCCAGCAGCTTGGGTGGGGATCAGCCCCAGCATTTT.

DNA for the CDR3: TGCGCCAGCGGCACAGGGGGACCCTCCTACGAGCAGTACTTC. Translating it yields CASGTGGPSYEQYF. The chain is built from TRBV10-2 and TRBJ2-7, with 8 positions matching TRBD1. This CDR3 is 14 amino acids long. CDR1 WSHSY and CDR2 SAAADI come from the germline V gene. With 8 bases clipped from V and 0 bases from J, the junction kept 6 bases outside the gene matches.

The chain employs TRBV7-9 and TRBJ2-7; 10 nucleotides align to TRBD2. This CDR3 is 15 amino acids long. The junction had 3 bases not matched to a gene; V was cut back by 1 base and J by 3 bases. Germline V gene lookup returns CDR1 SEHNR and CDR2 FQNEAQ (reference sequence). The DNA for the CDR3 is TGTGCCAGCAGCTTAGTGGGGACTAGCGACTACGAGCAGTACTTC. As protein: CASSLVGTSDYEQYF.

The CDR3 spells CASSYPQGAEAFF. CDR3 nucleotide sequence: TGTGCCAGCAGTTACCCCCAGGGCGCTGAAGCTTTCTTT. This chain uses TRBV6-5 with TRBJ1-1, with D perhaps TRBD1 (5 bases). V was trimmed by 2 bases and J by 6 bases, leaving 10 bases between them. The CDR3 has 13 amino acids. In germline, CDR1 is MNHEY, CDR2 SVGAGI.

The count of this clone is one. The rearrangement links TRBV3-1 (or the pseudogene TRBV3-2) to TRBJ1-1; a possible D gene is TRBD1 (5 bases). The CDR3 loop spans 14 amino acids. Germline lookup yields CDR1 LGHDT and CDR2 YNNKEL (reference sequence). V lost 7 bases and J 0 bases, leaving 12 bases between the germline ends. CDR3 DNA sequence: TGTGCCAGCACCCTGGGGCAGTTGAACACTGAAGCTTTCTTT. Translating it yields CASTLGQLNTEAFF.

V is TRBV5-1 and J is TRBJ2-7, with a tentative D call TRBD2 (6 bases). The CDR3 totals 15 residues. V lost 4 bases to trimming and J lost 5 bases, with 19 bases between them. The V gene's germline CDR1 is SGHRS and CDR2 YFSETQ. This CDR3 reads CASSHGGGDGNEQYF. The CDR3, as DNA: TGCGCCAGCAGCCACGGGGGAGGAGATGGGAACGAGCAGTACTTC.

This chain uses TRBV11-2 with TRBJ2-7; 8 nucleotides align to TRBD2. J was trimmed by 2 bases and V by 5 bases; bases with no gene match: 5. Germline assignment: CDR1 SGHAT and CDR2 FQNNGV. This CDR3 has 14 amino acids. The CDR3 region has the DNA TGTGCCAGCAGCCCGGGGACTAGTCCCTACGAGCAGTACTTC. Amino acids: CASSPGTSPYEQYF.

This chain links TRBV5-1 with TRBJ2-1; 8 bases agree with TRBD1. With V trimmed by 4 bases and J by 0 bases, 6 bases remained unmatched. In germline, CDR1 is SGHRS, CDR2 YFSETQ. This CDR3 has 16 amino acids. This CDR3 reads CASSPTGGSSYNEQFF. The DNA of the CDR3 is TGCGCCAGCAGCCCTACAGGGGGAAGCTCCTACAATGAGCAGTTCTTC.

The rearrangement uses TRBV6-5 and TRBJ2-2; 8 bases are shared with TRBD1. The germline V gene encodes CDR1 MNHEY and CDR2 SVGAGI. The CDR3 sequence is 15 residues long. J gave up 6 bases and V 0 bases, and 3 bases lay outside the gene matches. The chain's CDR3 is CASSYSTGAAGELFF. In DNA form, the CDR3 reads TGTGCCAGCAGTTACTCGACAGGGGCCGCCGGGGAGCTGTTTTTT.

The chain couples TRBV6-4 to TRBJ1-3; D is perhaps TRBD1 (5 bases). Trimming pared 7 bases from V and 0 bases from J, leaving 16 bases between. CDR3 length: 16 residues. In germline, CDR1 is MRHNA, CDR2 SNTAGT. CDR3 nucleotide sequence: TGTGCCAGCACCCCCCTGGGCAGGGCCTCTGGAAACACCATATATTTT. The encoded protein is CASTPLGRASGNTIYF.

Only one count was recorded for this clone. The V gene is TRBV6-2 or TRBV6-3, the J gene TRBJ2-7; no definite D call. V was cut by 6 bases and J by 3 bases, with 9 bases left in between. Per germline, CDR1 MNHEY and CDR2 SVGEGT. The CDR3 loop spans 12 amino acids. In DNA, the CDR3 is TGTGCCAGCAGCCGTCCATACTACGAGCAGTACTTC. Residues: CASSRPYYEQYF.

In DNA form, the CDR3 reads TGCAGTGCTAGTGGCGGGCCTTACAATGAGCAGTTCTTC. The encoded protein is CSASGGPYNEQFF. This chain joins TRBV20-1 and TRBJ2-1, with D tentatively TRBD2 (5 bases). The CDR3 extends over 13 amino acids. Germline loops: CDR1 DFQATT, CDR2 SNEGSKA (reference sequence). V lost 3 bases, J lost 4 bases, and 10 bases lay in between.

The rearrangement uses TRBV30 and TRBJ2-7; a possible D gene is TRBD2 (6 bases). V lost 2 bases and J lost 6, with 14 bases in between. Looked up from germline, CDR1 is GTSNPN and CDR2 is SVGIG (reference sequence). The CDR3 is 13 amino acids. This chain's CDR3 is CAWSRLREAEQYF. The CDR3 region has the DNA TGTGCCTGGAGTCGATTGCGGGAAGCCGAGCAGTACTTC.

V and J are TRBV2 and TRBJ2-2, with D perhaps matching TRBD1 or TRBD2 (5 bases each). V lost 6 bases, J lost 5 bases, and 16 bases lay in between. There are 15 residues in the CDR3. Germline CDR1 is SNHLY and CDR2 is FYNNEI. CDR3 DNA: TGTGCCAGCAGCTTCCGGGACGGCCAAACCGGGGAGCTGTTTTTT. It translates to CASSFRDGQTGELFF.

The V gene is TRBV27, the J gene TRBJ2-2, with 15 bases matching TRBD2. The CDR3 runs 16 residues. V dropped 4 bases and J dropped 5; count of bases not matched to a gene: 2. Germline-derived CDR1 and CDR2 are MNHEY and SMNVEV (reference sequence). As DNA, the CDR3 is TGTGCCAGCAGTTCGGGACTAGCGGGAGGTACCGGGGAGCTGTTTTTT. Translated, it gives CASSSGLAGGTGELFF.

This clone was detected once. CDR3 region: CASGTPGTDTQYF. The CDR3 DNA is TGTGCCTCCGGGACCCCAGGCACAGATACGCAGTATTTT. This chain joins TRBV10-3 and TRBJ2-3; D possibly matches TRBD1 or TRBD2 (5 bases each). V was cut by 11 bases and J by 1 base, with 13 bases left in between. This CDR3 spans 13 amino acids. Germline V gene lookup returns CDR1 ENHRY and CDR2 SYGVKD.

The chain is built from TRBV5-1 and TRBJ2-3; no reliable D call. Germline V lookup: CDR1 SGHRS, CDR2 YFSETQ. The CDR3 runs 15 residues. Trimming cost V 0 bases and J 0 bases, with 8 bases left between them. CDR3 sequence reads: CASSLESKSTDTQYF. For the CDR3, the DNA is TGCGCCAGCAGCTTGGAATCCAAAAGCACAGATACGCAGTATTTT.

The chain carries TRBV7-3 and TRBJ2-7; D is unclear. CDR3 length equals 13 residues. CDR1 is SGHTA and CDR2 is FQGTGA in the germline V gene. Trimming took 5 bases from V and 7 from J, leaving 15 bases between them. The DNA of the CDR3 is TGTGCCAGCAGCCCCCTCGGCTCCTCTGAGCAGTACTTC. Its translation is CASSPLGSSEQYF.

The chain couples TRBV12-3 or TRBV12-4 to TRBJ2-3; D unresolved. The CDR3 is made up of 13 amino acids. V was shortened by 4 bases and J by 2 bases, with 7 bases between the two germline ends. The CDR3 DNA is TGTGCCAGCAGTTCACGACTCACAGATACGCAGTATTTT. It yields the protein CASSSRLTDTQYF.

This clone was picked up one time. The V call is TRBV7-9, the J call TRBJ2-7, with D perhaps given as TRBD1 or TRBD2 (5 bases each). Germline V gene data show CDR1 as SEHNR and CDR2 as FQNEAQ (reference sequence). There are 13 residues in the CDR3. Trimming removed 1 base from V and 5 bases from J, with 9 bases in between. The CDR3 is CASSLGGWNEQYF. DNA of the CDR3: TGTGCCAGCAGCTTAGGGGGGTGGAACGAGCAGTACTTC.

J is TRBJ2-4 and V is TRBV21-1. TRBV21-1 is a pseudogene. The CDR3 has 19 amino acids. CDR3 coding DNA: TGTGCCAGCAGCAAAGGATGTCCCAGAATTACTCTAGCCAAAAACATTCAGTACTTC. Amino acids: CASSKGCPRITLAKNIQYF.

The genes are TRBV9 and TRBJ1-6, with 7 bases lining up with TRBD1. V lost 0 bases, J lost 7 bases, and 4 bases stayed unmatched. From germline, CDR1 is SGDLS and CDR2 YYNGEE. CDR3 length equals 15 residues. The CDR3 sequence: CASSVEAGGNSPLHF. As DNA, the CDR3 is TGTGCCAGCAGCGTAGAAGCAGGGGGGAATTCACCCCTCCACTTT.